This T cell receptor (beta chain) was sequenced for a study of T cell responses to AZD1222 COVID-19 vaccine. Overall study results and limits: Dominant at 160-218 and 743-854, vaccine-associated CD4 TCRs also spanned spike. Every sample of the repertoires postdated the peak T cell response. Regions left unmutated in variants are reportedly the target of nearly half of spike-specific TCRs. Donors in the cohort were predominantly white British and more often female, and clonal diversity was possibly underestimated.

On this clone itself: The antigen remains undetermined.

Trimming took off 2 bases at V and 1 base at J, with 11 bases between the two ends. CDR3 size: 15 residues. From germline, CDR1 is SGHTA and CDR2 FQGNSA. The protocol was immunoSEQ multiplex PCR, while the TCRdb copy is restricted to in-frame clones and leaves out a portion. The sample yields some 150,000 clones, approximately 90% seen once. This TCR was recovered from an adult who received the AZD1222 COVID-19 vaccine. V gene TRBV7-2 combines with J gene TRBJ2-5; D uncertain. The specimen was peripheral blood, collected 28 days after the second AZD1222 dose. The CDR3 protein is CASSLYYLAQETQYF. The CDR3 DNA reads as TGTGCCAGCAGCTTATATTACCTTGCCCAAGAGACCCAGTACTTC.